The rows below give T cell receptor beta chains drawn from one sample of a study of Graves' ophthalmopathy and Graves' hyperthyroidism. TCRdb fed the multiplex PCR reads into MiXCR, producing one record per CDR3 protein. The sample holds about 210,000 distinct CDR3 sequences; under 30% are singletons and the top ten take 8.5% to 9.5%. The sequenced sample consisted of peripheral blood. Receptors originate from a man aged 50-60 years with Graves' ophthalmopathy. Each CDR3 is given with its conserved first and last residue. The D gene is left open where the match is weak. Clone size is shown for a subset of rows, as once, few, many or a class of expanded clone.

J gene: TRBJ2-7
V gene: TRBV28
clone size: few
D gene: TRBD1
CDR3 DNA: TGTGCCAGCAGTCGACAGGGGGCGCGGGAGCAGTACTTC
CDR3 protein: CASSRQGAREQYF

J gene: TRBJ2-7
V gene: TRBV5-1
clone size: many
D gene: NA
CDR3 DNA: TGCGCCAGCAGGTTTCCGAGCGGCTACGAGCAGTACTTC
CDR3 protein: CASRFPSGYEQYF

J gene: TRBJ1-2
V gene: TRBV20-1
clone size: once
D gene: TRBD1
CDR3 DNA: TGCAGTGCTGGGGCCGGGACAGGGGACGGCTACACCTTC
CDR3 protein: CSAGAGTGDGYTF

J gene: TRBJ2-7
V gene: TRBV3-1
clone size: many
D gene: NA
CDR3 DNA: TGTGCCAGCAGCCCTTGGCAGGGCTACGAGCAGTACTTC
CDR3 protein: CASSPWQGYEQYF

J gene: TRBJ1-2
V gene: TRBV12-3/TRBV12-4
clone size: many
D gene: TRBD1
CDR3 DNA: TGTGCCAGCAGTTCGCAGGGGGCGCAGGGGGACTATGGCTACACCTTC
CDR3 protein: CASSSQGAQGDYGYTF

J gene: TRBJ2-5
V gene: TRBV11-2
clone size: many
D gene: TRBD2
CDR3 DNA: TGTGCCAGCAGCCAGACTAGCGGAAAAGAGACCCAGTACTTC
CDR3 protein: CASSQTSGKETQYF

J gene: TRBJ2-6
V gene: TRBV11-1
clone size: many
D gene: NA
CDR3 DNA: TGTGCCAGCAGCCCTCTTCCCCACTCTGGGGCCAACGTCCTGACTTTC
CDR3 protein: CASSPLPHSGANVLTF

J gene: TRBJ2-7
V gene: TRBV27
clone size: many
D gene: NA
CDR3 DNA: TGTGCCAGCAGTCCTCGACAGGAGTCCTACGAGCAGTACTTC
CDR3 protein: CASSPRQESYEQYF

J gene: TRBJ2-2
V gene: TRBV28
clone size: many
D gene: NA
CDR3 DNA: TGTGCCAGCATCGGCGAGTGGCGGATGAACACCGGGGAGCTGTTTTTT
CDR3 protein: CASIGEWRMNTGELFF

J gene: TRBJ2-7
V gene: TRBV6-5
clone size: NA
D gene: NA
CDR3 DNA: TGTGCCAGCAGTTCCCACGGGATGAACGAGCAGTACTTC
CDR3 protein: CASSSHGMNEQYF

J gene: TRBJ2-7
V gene: TRBV29-1
clone size: many
D gene: TRBD2
CDR3 DNA: TGCAGCGTTGTCGTAGCGGGCTTATACGAGCAGTACTTC
CDR3 protein: CSVVVAGLYEQYF

J gene: TRBJ2-7
V gene: TRBV19
clone size: many
D gene: NA
CDR3 DNA: TGTGCCAGTAGAAAGGGGACGGAATCCAACGAGCAGTGCTTC
CDR3 protein: CASRKGTESNEQCF

J gene: TRBJ2-5
V gene: TRBV15
clone size: many
D gene: TRBD1
CDR3 DNA: TGTGCCACCAGCAGACTTCAGACAGGGGGCGGAGAGACCCAGTACTTC
CDR3 protein: CATSRLQTGGGETQYF

J gene: TRBJ2-7
V gene: TRBV27
clone size: NA
D gene: TRBD1
CDR3 DNA: TGTGCCAGCAGTCAACGGACAGGGGACTACGAGCAGTACTTC
CDR3 protein: CASSQRTGDYEQYF

J gene: TRBJ1-1
V gene: TRBV12-3/TRBV12-4
clone size: NA
D gene: TRBD1
CDR3 DNA: TGTGCCAGCAGTTTATTACGGGACAGGGGTATTGAAGCTTTCTTT
CDR3 protein: CASSLLRDRGIEAFF

J gene: TRBJ2-5
V gene: TRBV11-2
clone size: many
D gene: NA
CDR3 DNA: TGTGCCAGCAGCTTAGTCGGGTCGTGGGGAGAGACCCAGTACTTC
CDR3 protein: CASSLVGSWGETQYF

J gene: TRBJ1-1
V gene: TRBV7-2
clone size: many
D gene: NA
CDR3 DNA: TGTGCCAGCAGCCCCCAGGGCTCTTTTAACACTGAAGCTTTCTTT
CDR3 protein: CASSPQGSFNTEAFF

J gene: TRBJ2-7
V gene: TRBV5-1
clone size: many
D gene: NA
CDR3 DNA: TGCGCCAGCAGCGTGGACCAGTCCTACGAGCAGTACTTC
CDR3 protein: CASSVDQSYEQYF

J gene: TRBJ2-7
V gene: TRBV7-9
clone size: many
D gene: NA
CDR3 DNA: TGTGCCAGCAGCTACGCCGGAGGACAAAACTACGAGCAGTACTTC
CDR3 protein: CASSYAGGQNYEQYF

J gene: TRBJ1-1
V gene: TRBV19
clone size: many
D gene: NA
CDR3 DNA: TGTGCCAGTAGTATAGCCCGGGGCCGAGGGACTGAAGCTTTCTTT
CDR3 protein: CASSIARGRGTEAFF

J gene: TRBJ2-7
V gene: TRBV6-4
clone size: many
D gene: TRBD2
CDR3 DNA: TGTGCCAGCAGGACACTAGCGGGGCTAACCTACGAGCAGTACTTC
CDR3 protein: CASRTLAGLTYEQYF

J gene: TRBJ1-1
V gene: TRBV6-5
clone size: many
D gene: NA
CDR3 DNA: TGTGCCAGCAGCTCGGACATGAACACTGAAGCTTTCTTT
CDR3 protein: CASSSDMNTEAFF

J gene: TRBJ1-1
V gene: TRBV12-3/TRBV12-4
clone size: few
D gene: NA
CDR3 DNA: TGTGCCAGCAGCCACGGACAGCCCGGGGCGAACACTGAAGCTTTCTTT
CDR3 protein: CASSHGQPGANTEAFF

J gene: TRBJ2-5
V gene: TRBV7-2
clone size: many
D gene: NA
CDR3 DNA: TGTGCCAGCAGCTTAGTGCGGGTCCAAGAGACCCAGTACTTC
CDR3 protein: CASSLVRVQETQYF

J gene: TRBJ1-5
V gene: TRBV12-3/TRBV12-4
clone size: few
D gene: NA
CDR3 DNA: TGTGCCAGCACCGAGTATAGCAATCAGCCCCAGCATTTT
CDR3 protein: CASTEYSNQPQHF

J gene: TRBJ1-2
V gene: TRBV28
clone size: many
D gene: NA
CDR3 DNA: TGTGCCAGCAGTTTGGGGACCTATGGCTACACCTTC
CDR3 protein: CASSLGTYGYTF

J gene: TRBJ1-1
V gene: TRBV9
clone size: many
D gene: NA
CDR3 DNA: TGTGCCAGCAGCGGGGCCGCGGGCCGAAACACTGAAGCTTTCTTT
CDR3 protein: CASSGAAGRNTEAFF

J gene: TRBJ2-7
V gene: TRBV6-1
clone size: many
D gene: NA
CDR3 DNA: TGTGCCAGCAGTGAAAGGACATTCTACGAGCAGTACTTC
CDR3 protein: CASSERTFYEQYF

J gene: TRBJ2-2
V gene: TRBV6-2/TRBV6-3
clone size: many
D gene: TRBD1
CDR3 DNA: TGTGCCAGCAGTTACACCCGGACAGGGGAGGACACCGGGGAGCTGTTTTTT
CDR3 protein: CASSYTRTGEDTGELFF

J gene: TRBJ2-7
V gene: TRBV28
clone size: few
D gene: TRBD1
CDR3 DNA: TGTGCCAGCAGTTGGGGGACAGACTACGAGCAGTACTTC
CDR3 protein: CASSWGTDYEQYF

J gene: TRBJ1-2
V gene: TRBV28
clone size: many
D gene: TRBD1
CDR3 DNA: TGTGCCAGCACCCCGGACAGGGCTACTGGCTACACCTTC
CDR3 protein: CASTPDRATGYTF

J gene: TRBJ2-7
V gene: TRBV12-3/TRBV12-4
clone size: many
D gene: NA
CDR3 DNA: TGTGCAAGCAGTCCCGTTTCCTACGAGCAGTACTTC
CDR3 protein: CASSPVSYEQYF

J gene: TRBJ1-1
V gene: TRBV27
clone size: many
D gene: TRBD1
CDR3 DNA: TGTGCCAGCAGACCTTGGACAGGGAACGAAGCTTTCTTT
CDR3 protein: CASRPWTGNEAFF

J gene: TRBJ1-2
V gene: TRBV12-3/TRBV12-4
clone size: NA
D gene: NA
CDR3 DNA: TGTGCCAGCAGTCCCTCTCCCCCAGGGCCTTCGTATGGCTACACCTTC
CDR3 protein: CASSPSPPGPSYGYTF

J gene: TRBJ2-7
V gene: TRBV12-3/TRBV12-4
clone size: many
D gene: NA
CDR3 DNA: TGTGCCAGCAGTTTGCGGTCCCGGGCGGATGGGTTCGACGAGCAGTACTTC
CDR3 protein: CASSLRSRADGFDEQYF

J gene: TRBJ2-4
V gene: TRBV7-9
clone size: many
D gene: NA
CDR3 DNA: TGTGCCAGCAGCCCACACCGAGGGGGACTAGCCAAAAACATTCAGTACTTC
CDR3 protein: CASSPHRGGLAKNIQYF

J gene: TRBJ2-7
V gene: TRBV6-2/TRBV6-3
clone size: many
D gene: TRBD1
CDR3 DNA: TGTGCCAGCAGTTACTTCCGGACAGGGGGTTACGAGCAGTACTTC
CDR3 protein: CASSYFRTGGYEQYF

J gene: TRBJ2-5
V gene: TRBV12-3/TRBV12-4
clone size: many
D gene: TRBD1
CDR3 DNA: TGTGCCAGCAGTAACAGGGGTGAGACCCAGTACTTC
CDR3 protein: CASSNRGETQYF

J gene: TRBJ1-1
V gene: TRBV6-1
clone size: few
D gene: NA
CDR3 DNA: TGTGCTACCCTATTGGGAGAATCTCATAATGAAGCTTTCTTT
CDR3 protein: CATLLGESHNEAFF

J gene: TRBJ2-7
V gene: TRBV6-5
clone size: many
D gene: TRBD2
CDR3 DNA: TGTGCCAGCAGTTACGATCGGGAGGGATACGAGCAGTACTTC
CDR3 protein: CASSYDREGYEQYF

J gene: TRBJ2-7
V gene: TRBV27
clone size: many
D gene: TRBD1
CDR3 DNA: TGTGCCAGCAGTTTTGTCGCAGGGGGCTACGAGCAGTACTTC
CDR3 protein: CASSFVAGGYEQYF

J gene: TRBJ2-5
V gene: TRBV7-2
clone size: NA
D gene: TRBD2
CDR3 DNA: TGTGCCAGCAGGCTAGCGGGACTTGAGACCCAGTACTTC
CDR3 protein: CASRLAGLETQYF

J gene: TRBJ2-6
V gene: TRBV30
clone size: NA
D gene: NA
CDR3 DNA: TGTGCCTGGAGTGTAGGGGTTTCTGGGGCCAACGTCCTGACTTTC
CDR3 protein: CAWSVGVSGANVLTF

J gene: TRBJ1-6
V gene: TRBV6-1
clone size: NA
D gene: NA
CDR3 DNA: TGTGCCAGCAGTACCACAGGGAGGTCACCCCTCCACTTT
CDR3 protein: CASSTTGRSPLHF

J gene: TRBJ2-7
V gene: TRBV11-2
clone size: NA
D gene: TRBD2
CDR3 DNA: TGTGCCAGCAGCTTAGAGTATACTAGCGGGAACTACGAGCAGTACTTC
CDR3 protein: CASSLEYTSGNYEQYF

J gene: TRBJ1-1
V gene: TRBV12-3/TRBV12-4
clone size: NA
D gene: NA
CDR3 DNA: TGTGCCAGCAGTTTGGGCAGTGGGACCGCTGAAGCTTTCTTT
CDR3 protein: CASSLGSGTAEAFF

J gene: TRBJ2-5
V gene: TRBV6-2/TRBV6-3
clone size: NA
D gene: NA
CDR3 DNA: TGTGCCAGCAGTTTACTAGCCAGCCTTGGCGAGACCCAGTACTTC
CDR3 protein: CASSLLASLGETQYF

J gene: TRBJ2-5
V gene: TRBV7-2
clone size: many
D gene: TRBD2
CDR3 DNA: TGTGCCAGCAGCTTAGCGGGAGGGAGGAAAGAGACCCAGTACTTC
CDR3 protein: CASSLAGGRKETQYF

J gene: TRBJ2-7
V gene: TRBV6-2/TRBV6-3
clone size: many
D gene: NA
CDR3 DNA: TGTGCCAGCGGTAACGACCAGAGCTCCTACGAGCAGTACTTC
CDR3 protein: CASGNDQSSYEQYF

J gene: TRBJ1-5
V gene: TRBV11-2
clone size: once
D gene: NA
CDR3 DNA: TGTGCCAGCAGCTTAGGTGCGGTACGCAATCAGCCCCAGCATTTT
CDR3 protein: CASSLGAVRNQPQHF

J gene: TRBJ1-6
V gene: TRBV20-1
clone size: NA
D gene: NA
CDR3 DNA: TGCAGTGCTAGAGAACAGTTTGGAAATTCACCCCTCCACTTT
CDR3 protein: CSAREQFGNSPLHF

J gene: TRBJ2-7
V gene: TRBV11-2
clone size: few
D gene: TRBD1
CDR3 DNA: TGTGCCAGCAGGGGACAGTTCCTTTACGAGCAGTACTTC
CDR3 protein: CASRGQFLYEQYF

J gene: TRBJ2-7
V gene: TRBV12-3/TRBV12-4
clone size: many
D gene: NA
CDR3 DNA: TGTGCCAGCAGCCAGTATGGCCCGGGGGAGCAGTACTTC
CDR3 protein: CASSQYGPGEQYF